A selection of T cell receptor beta chains follows, all from one sample in a study of regulatory T cells in long-lasting Graves disease. In TCRdb, the multiplex PCR reads were re-called with MiXCR into one record per CDR3 protein. Of roughly 410,000 distinct CDR3 sequences detected, 15% appear once; the ten largest clones hold approximately 7.8%. This sample also belongs to another study, concerning T cells in Graves' hyperthyroidism and ophthalmopathy.

The specimen was peripheral blood mononuclear cells (PBMCs), collected at new diagnosis, from a patient treated with antithyroid drugs. The receptors derive from a middle-aged woman with Graves disease. The CDR3 runs from the conserved cysteine through the conserved F or W. The D gene is left open where the match is weak. Clone size, where shown, is once, few, many, or a class for clones that have expanded.

d_gene	v_gene	abundance	j_gene	CDR3aa	CDR3nt
-	TRBV29-1	-	TRBJ1-1	CSVEGGGNTEAFF	TGCAGCGTTGAAGGAGGGGGGAACACTGAAGCTTTCTTT
TRBD1	TRBV5-8	-	TRBJ2-2	CATRGRTQTGELFF	TGTGCCACCAGGGGGCGGACCCAAACCGGGGAGCTGTTTTTT
-	TRBV7-9	many	TRBJ2-5	CASSLGRGPYQETQYF	TGTGCCAGCAGCTTAGGACGGGGACCGTACCAAGAGACCCAGTACTTC
-	TRBV5-1	-	TRBJ2-7	CASSSQGHEQYF	TGCGCCAGCAGTTCGCAGGGGCACGAGCAGTACTTC
-	TRBV18	many	TRBJ2-5	CASQKSTYQETQYF	TGTGCCAGCCAAAAATCGACGTACCAAGAGACCCAGTACTTC
-	TRBV28	-	TRBJ2-1	CASRVLAKNNEQFF	TGTGCCAGCAGGGTCCTAGCGAAAAACAATGAGCAGTTCTTC
TRBD1	TRBV5-5	-	TRBJ2-2	CASSPSPRDSLYTGELFF	TGTGCCAGCAGCCCATCACCCCGGGACAGCCTATATACCGGGGAGCTGTTTTTT
TRBD1	TRBV3-1	few	TRBJ2-2	CASIDGQGAFGELFF	TGTGCCAGCATTGATGGACAGGGGGCGTTCGGGGAGCTGTTTTTT
-	TRBV12-3/TRBV12-4	many	TRBJ2-1	CASSSRRLNEQFF	TGTGCCAGCAGTTCCCGACGTTTGAATGAGCAGTTCTTC
TRBD2	TRBV4-1	few	TRBJ2-5	CASRGGLATNQETQYF	TGCGCCAGCAGGGGAGGACTAGCCACAAATCAAGAGACCCAGTACTTC
TRBD1	TRBV4-1	few	TRBJ2-7	CASSQAPGQGYYEQYF	TGCGCCAGCAGCCAAGCACCGGGACAGGGTTACTACGAGCAGTACTTC
-	TRBV2	many	TRBJ1-2	CAIVGSNYGYTF	TGTGCCATCGTGGGATCTAACTATGGCTACACCTTC
TRBD2	TRBV11-2	many	TRBJ2-1	CASSGLADSYNEQFF	TGTGCCAGCAGCGGACTAGCTGACTCCTACAATGAGCAGTTCTTC
TRBD1	TRBV20-1	-	TRBJ2-3	CSARRQGAHPLSTDTQYF	TGCAGTGCTAGACGGCAGGGGGCTCACCCCCTCAGCACAGATACGCAGTATTTT
TRBD1	TRBV19	few	TRBJ2-7	CASSPMGQGKVEQYF	TGTGCCAGTAGCCCGATGGGACAGGGAAAAGTCGAGCAGTACTTC
TRBD1	TRBV20-1	few	TRBJ1-5	CSARAHMGGTGANQPQHF	TGCAGTGCTAGGGCCCACATGGGGGGAACAGGGGCCAATCAGCCCCAGCATTTT
TRBD2	TRBV5-1	-	TRBJ2-7	CASSQNGLAGSWSYEQYF	TGCGCCAGCAGCCAAAACGGACTAGCGGGAAGTTGGTCCTACGAGCAGTACTTC
-	TRBV6-2/TRBV6-3	many	TRBJ2-1	CASSYVARVYNEQFF	TGTGCCAGCAGTTACGTGGCCCGAGTCTACAATGAGCAGTTCTTC
-	TRBV6-1	many	TRBJ1-3	CASTTGHSGNTIYF	TGTGCCAGCACAACGGGCCACTCTGGAAACACCATATATTTT
-	TRBV27	-	TRBJ1-2	CASSGAYYGYTF	TGTGCCAGCAGTGGGGCTTACTATGGCTACACCTTC
TRBD2	TRBV2	many	TRBJ2-3	CASMLGLAASTDTQYF	TGTGCCAGCATGTTAGGACTAGCGGCCAGCACAGATACGCAGTATTTT
-	TRBV6-5	few	TRBJ2-7	CASSYSLLGTYEQYF	TGTGCCAGCAGTTACTCTCTCCTGGGGACCTACGAGCAGTACTTC
-	TRBV27	many	TRBJ1-3	CASSLSNGNTIYF	TGTGCCAGCAGTTTATCGAATGGAAACACCATATATTTT
-	TRBV12-3/TRBV12-4	-	TRBJ2-2	CASSTRVFGELFF	TGTGCCAGCAGTACGAGAGTTTTCGGGGAGCTGTTTTTT